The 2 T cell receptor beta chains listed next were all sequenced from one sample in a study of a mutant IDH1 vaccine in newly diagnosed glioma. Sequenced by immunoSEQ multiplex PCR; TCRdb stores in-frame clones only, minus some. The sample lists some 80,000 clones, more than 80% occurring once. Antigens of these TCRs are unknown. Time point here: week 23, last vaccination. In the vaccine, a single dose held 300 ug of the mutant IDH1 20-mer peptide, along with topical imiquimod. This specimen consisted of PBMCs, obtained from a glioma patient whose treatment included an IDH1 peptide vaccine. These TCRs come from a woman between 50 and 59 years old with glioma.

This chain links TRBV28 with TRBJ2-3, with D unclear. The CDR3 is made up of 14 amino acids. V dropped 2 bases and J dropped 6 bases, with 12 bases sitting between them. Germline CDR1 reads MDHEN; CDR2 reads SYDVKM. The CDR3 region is CASSLLVETDTQYF. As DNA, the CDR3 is TGTGCCAGCAGTTTACTTGTGGAAACGGATACGCAGTATTTT. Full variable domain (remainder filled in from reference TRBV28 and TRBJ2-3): DVKVTQSSRYLVKRTGEKVFLECVQDMDHENMFWYRQDPGLGLRLIYFSYDVKMKEKGDIPEGYSVSREKKERFSLILESASTNQTSMYLCASSLLVETDTQYFGPGTRLTVL.

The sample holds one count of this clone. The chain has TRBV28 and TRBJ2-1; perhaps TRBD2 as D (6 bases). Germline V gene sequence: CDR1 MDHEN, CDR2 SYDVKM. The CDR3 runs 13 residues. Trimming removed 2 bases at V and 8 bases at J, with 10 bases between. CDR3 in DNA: TGTGCCAGCAGTTTAGGGGGGTCCGATGAGCAGTTCTTC. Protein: CASSLGGSDEQFF.